This T cell receptor (beta chain) was sequenced during a study of T cell responses to AZD1222 COVID-19 vaccine. Assay used: immunoSEQ multiplex PCR; TCRdb lists only in-frame clones, some missing. The sample contains 110,000 to 150,000 clones, more than 90% of which appear only once. The CDR3 consists of 15 residues. V lost 1 base and J lost 4; bases outside the gene matches: 6. In germline, CDR1 is SGHTA, CDR2 FQGNSA. The material was peripheral blood, obtained on day 0 of AZD1222 vaccination. The J gene is TRBJ1-2, the V gene TRBV7-2, with 7 bases fitting TRBD1. The origin of this receptor is an adult in good health. The CDR3 nucleotides are TGTGCCAGCAGCTTAGTACAGGGGCAGGGCTATGGCTACACCTTC. This codes for CASSLVQGQGYGYTF. Complete variable domain (other parts from reference TRBV7-2 and TRBJ1-2): GAGVSQSPSNKVTEKGKDVELRCDPISGHTALYWYRQSLGQGLEFLIYFQGNSAPDKSGLPSDRFSAERTGGSVSTLTIQRTQQEDSAVYLCASSLVQGQGYGYTFGSGTRLTVV.